The TCR beta chain described here comes from a study of cytomegalovirus exposure and HLA in healthy donors. Study-wide context: When fewer than 500 donors were genotyped, over 80% of them were found to fall in the Caucasian-associated ancestry cluster.

As for this clone: Its specificity is not known.

The J segment lost 1 base and the V segment lost 4 bases, leaving 7 bases of the junction unmatched. Germline V gene lookup returns CDR1 PRHDT and CDR2 FYEKMQ (reference sequence). CDR3 size: 15 residues. 13 Jbeta primers and 60 Vbeta primers were used for the PCR. Method: immunoSEQ multiplex PCR; TCRdb's copy keeps in-frame clones and lacks some. The listing contains approximately 200,000 clones. Each of the donors was a healthy bone marrow donor. Study outcomes and limitations: Presence/absence analyses supposed approximately even sequencing depth among donors. Most CMV-associated TCR beta chains were later found to appear HLA-restricted.

The receptor's source is a boy younger than 18 in good health and CMV-seronegative. The material sequenced was PBMCs. The rearrangement links TRBV13 to TRBJ2-7; 7 bases fit TRBD1. In DNA, the CDR3 is TGTGCCAGCAGCTCCCTGGACAGGTCTTCCTACGAGCAGTACTTC. Residues: CASSSLDRSSYEQYF.